The clone carrying this T cell receptor beta chain has just a few counts. Its cognate antigen is unknown. This sample stems from a study of immune evolution from preneoplasia to lung adenocarcinoma. Study results and limitations: KRAS-mutant nodules had the highest T cell clonality.

The CDR3 covers 15 residues. J was trimmed by 4 bases and V by 5 bases; bases with no gene match: 8. Germline CDR1 is MNHEY and CDR2 is SMNVEV (reference sequence). Each case's diagnosis was confirmed by two pathologists on H&E. Sequencing used immunoSEQ multiplex PCR; TCRdb keeps in-frame clones, though not all of them. The sample yields around 10,000 clones, around four fifths seen once. Sequencing was done on a sample of FFPE minimally invasive lung adenocarcinoma tissue. The rearrangement links TRBV27 to TRBJ1-1; TRBD1 aligns across 9 bases. The TCR originated in a person aged 65 to 79 with lung adenocarcinoma. Some clones in this sample may be carry-over from other donors' samples. The CDR3 is CASSPWTGVTTEAFF. The CDR3 nucleotides read TGTGCCAGCAGTCCATGGACAGGGGTTACCACTGAAGCTTTCTTT.